The rows below give T cell receptor beta chains drawn from one sample of a study of T cells of healthy individuals. TCRdb itself ran the 5' RACE reads through MiXCR, one entry per CDR3 protein. The repertoire includes around 100,000 distinct CDR3 sequences, approximately 18% of them detected once, and 6.2% sits in the top ten. The origin of the receptors is a human donor in good health. The CDR3 runs from the conserved cysteine through the conserved F or W. Each record gives: D gene, clone size, V gene, J gene, CDR3 protein, CDR3 DNA. The D gene is left open where the match is weak. Expanded clones are given a class, and other clones once, few, many or no size at all.

d_call: TRBD1; clone_size: .; v_call: TRBV7-6; j_call: TRBJ2-5; cdr3_aa: CASSRQGEETQYF; cdr3_nt: TGTGCCAGCAGCCGACAGGGCGAAGAGACCCAGTACTTC
d_call: TRBD2; clone_size: .; v_call: TRBV3-1; j_call: TRBJ2-1; cdr3_aa: CASSQLAGIYNEQFF; cdr3_nt: TGTGCCAGCAGCCAGCTAGCGGGGATCTACAATGAGCAGTTCTTC
d_call: .; clone_size: .; v_call: TRBV4-2; j_call: TRBJ2-2; cdr3_aa: CASSRGGGETGELFF; cdr3_nt: TGTGCCAGCAGCCGGGGTGGAGGGGAGACCGGGGAGCTGTTTTTT
d_call: TRBD1; clone_size: many; v_call: TRBV20-1; j_call: TRBJ1-3; cdr3_aa: CSAGGDRDSGNTIYF; cdr3_nt: TGCAGTGCCGGGGGGGACAGGGACTCTGGAAACACCATATATTTT
d_call: .; clone_size: many; v_call: TRBV4-3; j_call: TRBJ2-6; cdr3_aa: CASSQDDSSGANVLTF; cdr3_nt: TGCGCCAGCAGCCAAGACGACAGCTCTGGGGCCAACGTCCTGACTTTC
d_call: .; clone_size: many; v_call: TRBV10-3; j_call: TRBJ2-7; cdr3_aa: CAISDAEQYF; cdr3_nt: TGTGCCATCAGTGACGCCGAGCAGTACTTC
d_call: .; clone_size: few; v_call: TRBV30; j_call: TRBJ2-2; cdr3_aa: CAWMPPPGTGELFF; cdr3_nt: TGTGCCTGGATGCCCCCCCCGGGGACCGGGGAGCTGTTTTTT
d_call: TRBD2; clone_size: few; v_call: TRBV29-1; j_call: TRBJ2-3; cdr3_aa: CSVGGSSGGTDTQYF; cdr3_nt: TGCAGCGTCGGGGGGTCTAGCGGGGGCACAGATACGCAGTATTTT
d_call: TRBD1; clone_size: many; v_call: TRBV29-1; j_call: TRBJ2-5; cdr3_aa: CSVPPGQGNQETQYF; cdr3_nt: TGCAGCGTTCCTCCGGGACAGGGGAACCAAGAGACCCAGTACTTC
d_call: TRBD1; clone_size: many; v_call: TRBV20-1; j_call: TRBJ1-1; cdr3_aa: CSASRDRDGTEAFF; cdr3_nt: TGCAGTGCGTCCCGGGACAGGGACGGCACTGAAGCTTTCTTT